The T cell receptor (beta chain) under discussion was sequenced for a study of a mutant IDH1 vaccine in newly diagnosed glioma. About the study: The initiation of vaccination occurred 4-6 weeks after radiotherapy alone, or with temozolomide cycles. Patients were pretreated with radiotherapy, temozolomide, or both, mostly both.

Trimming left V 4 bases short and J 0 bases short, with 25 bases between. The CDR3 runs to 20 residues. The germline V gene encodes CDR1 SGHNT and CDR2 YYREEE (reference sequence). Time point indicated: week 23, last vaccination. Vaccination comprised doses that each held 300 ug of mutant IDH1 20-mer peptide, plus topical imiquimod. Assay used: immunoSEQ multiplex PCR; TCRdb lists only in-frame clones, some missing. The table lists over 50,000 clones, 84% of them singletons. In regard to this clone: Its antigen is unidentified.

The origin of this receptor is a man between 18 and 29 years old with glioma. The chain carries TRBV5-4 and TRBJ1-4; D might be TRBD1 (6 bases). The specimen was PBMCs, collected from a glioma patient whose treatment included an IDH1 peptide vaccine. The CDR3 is CASSPGGGVGFRATNEKLFF. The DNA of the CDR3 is TGTGCCAGCAGCCCGGGTGGGGGCGTAGGTTTCCGGGCAACTAATGAAAAACTGTTTTTT.